The 10 T cell receptor beta chains listed next were all sequenced from one sample in a study of CD8 T cells in ankylosing spondylitis. The study's findings and limits: Characteristic of ankylosing spondylitis blood, it appeared, was a TCR beta motif comprising several highly homologous variants.

Their specific antigens are unknown. TCRdb independently ran MiXCR on the 5' RACE reads; one entry per CDR3 protein. This table has about 390,000 distinct CDR3 sequences, 20% to 25% appearing once. The sequenced sample was blood, either unsorted or a sorted T cell fraction (not recorded which). The source of these receptors is a male donor with ankylosing spondylitis.

This rearrangement joins TRBV7-9 to TRBJ2-7; TRBD2 is a possible D gene (5 bases). The CDR3 has 15 residues. V lost 1 base and J lost 3, with 13 bases in between. Looked up from germline, CDR1 is SEHNR and CDR2 is FQNEAQ (reference sequence). The DNA of the CDR3 is TGTGCCAGCAGCTTAGGGGCGGGCGGAAACTACGAGCAGTACTTC. As protein: CASSLGAGGNYEQYF.

This clonotype was detected a few times. The rearrangement joins TRBV4-2 to TRBJ2-1, with D possibly TRBD1 on 5 matching bases. The CDR3 loop spans 16 amino acids. Germline V gene sequence: CDR1 LGHNA, CDR2 YNFKEQ. The V and J ends lost 1 base and 9 bases respectively, with 19 bases between them. The DNA of the CDR3 is TGTGCCAGCAGCCAAGGACAGTTACTCTTCGGCCGTGAGCAGTTCTTC. Translating gives CASSQGQLLFGREQFF.

This clonotype turned up a few times. The J gene is TRBJ2-5, the V gene TRBV28; a possible D gene is TRBD2 (6 bases). Deletions cut 10 bases from V and 5 bases from J, with 20 bases between. There are 14 residues in the CDR3. Germline V CDR1 and CDR2: MDHEN, SYDVKM. As DNA, the CDR3 is TGTGCCATATCTTCGTACTCACGGGGGGAGACCCAGTACTTC. It translates to CAISSYSRGETQYF.

The chain is built from TRBV10-3 and TRBJ1-5, with D unclear. V lost 0 bases, J lost 5 bases, and 5 bases lay in between. The CDR3 runs 13 residues. The germline CDR1 and CDR2 sequences are ENHRY and SYGVKD. CDR3 sequence (DNA): TGTGCCATCAGTGAGTCGTCGGATCAGCCCCAGCATTTT. This codes for CAISESSDQPQHF.

This rearrangement joins TRBV4-3 to TRBJ1-2; tentatively, D is TRBD1 (5 bases). The CDR3 totals 17 residues. V was pared by 0 bases and J by 4 bases, with 18 bases between. Germline V CDR1 and CDR2: LGHNA, YSLEER. This CDR3 reads CASSQDLAGEWGYGYTF. DNA for the CDR3: TGCGCCAGCAGCCAAGATCTTGCGGGGGAATGGGGCTATGGCTACACCTTC.

This clonotype was counted between two and nine times. The CDR3 here is CSVEPTATGNTEAFF. In DNA form, the CDR3 reads TGCAGCGTTGAACCAACTGCGACAGGTAACACTGAAGCTTTCTTT. The chain links TRBV29-1 to TRBJ1-1, with D possibly TRBD1 on 6 matching bases. With 2 bases removed from V and 2 bases from J, the gap between germline ends came to 15 bases. This CDR3 has 15 amino acids. The germline V gene has CDR1 SQVTM and CDR2 ANQGSEA.

The chain carries TRBV25-1 and TRBJ1-2; no definite D call. Trimming removed 2 bases from V and 4 bases from J, with 8 bases in between. CDR1 and CDR2 from the germline V gene are MGHDK and SYGVNS. The CDR3 spans 13 residues. CDR3 sequence (DNA): TGTGCCAGCAGTGAAGGAAAGCCCTATGGCTACACCTTC. It specifies CASSEGKPYGYTF.

The chain carries TRBV29-1 and TRBJ2-2; 8 bases match TRBD2. There are 14 residues in the CDR3. Looked up from germline, CDR1 is SQVTM and CDR2 is ANQGSEA. Trimming cost V 7 bases and J 3 bases; bases outside gene matches: 7. The CDR3 DNA is TGCAGCGCCCGGGGGGGGGCGGACACCGGGGAGCTGTTTTTT. Its protein product is CSARGGADTGELFF.

This clonotype was seen a few times. V gene TRBV7-9 combines with J gene TRBJ1-4; the D is unclear. The CDR3 runs 11 residues. V was pared by 4 bases and J by 6 bases, with 3 bases between. In germline, CDR1 is SEHNR, CDR2 FQNEAQ (reference sequence). This chain's CDR3 is CASSSDEKLFF. For the CDR3, the DNA is TGTGCCAGCAGCTCCGATGAAAAACTGTTTTTT.

This chain joins TRBV25-1 and TRBJ2-7; D ambiguous. The CDR3 has 14 amino acids. Germline CDR1 reads MGHDK; CDR2 reads SYGVNS. Between the trimmed V and J ends, which lost 4 bases and 2 bases, there was a span of 12 bases. The DNA of the CDR3 is TGTGCCAGCAGTGCAATACAGAGTACCTACGAGCAGTACTTC. Amino acids: CASSAIQSTYEQYF.